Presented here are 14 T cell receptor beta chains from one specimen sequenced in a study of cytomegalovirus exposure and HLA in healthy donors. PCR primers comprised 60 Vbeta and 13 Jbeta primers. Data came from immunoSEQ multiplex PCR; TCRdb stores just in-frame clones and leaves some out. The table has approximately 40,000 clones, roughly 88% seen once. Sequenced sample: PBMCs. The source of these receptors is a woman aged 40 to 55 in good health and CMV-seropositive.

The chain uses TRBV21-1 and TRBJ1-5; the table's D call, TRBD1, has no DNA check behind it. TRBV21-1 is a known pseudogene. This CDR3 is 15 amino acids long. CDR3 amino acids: CASSKVLRGHQPQHF. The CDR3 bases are TGTGCCAGCAGCAAGGTGCTAAGGGGTCATCAGCCCCAGCATTTT.

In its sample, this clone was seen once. The CDR3 reads CSVEGTGSSNEKLFF. The CDR3 nucleotides are TGCAGCGTTGAGGGGACAGGCTCTTCTAATGAAAAACTGTTTTTT. V gene TRBV29-1 combines with J gene TRBJ1-4; 8 bases agree with TRBD1. V gave up 3 bases and J gave up 3 bases; unmatched junction bases: 6. The CDR3 loop spans 15 amino acids. CDR1 SQVTM and CDR2 ANQGSEA come from the germline V gene.

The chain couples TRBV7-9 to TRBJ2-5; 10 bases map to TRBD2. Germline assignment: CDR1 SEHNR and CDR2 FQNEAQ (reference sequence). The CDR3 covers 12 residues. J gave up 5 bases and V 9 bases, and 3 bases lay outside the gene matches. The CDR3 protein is CASGTSEETQYF. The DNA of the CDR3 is TGTGCCAGTGGGACTAGCGAGGAGACCCAGTACTTC.

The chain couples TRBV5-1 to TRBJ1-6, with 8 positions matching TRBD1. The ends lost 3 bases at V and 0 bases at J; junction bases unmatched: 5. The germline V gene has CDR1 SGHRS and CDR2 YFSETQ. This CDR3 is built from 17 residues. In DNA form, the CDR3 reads TGCGCCAGCAGCTGGGACAGGTTACGCTCCTATAATTCACCCCTCCACTTT. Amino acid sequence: CASSWDRLRSYNSPLHF.

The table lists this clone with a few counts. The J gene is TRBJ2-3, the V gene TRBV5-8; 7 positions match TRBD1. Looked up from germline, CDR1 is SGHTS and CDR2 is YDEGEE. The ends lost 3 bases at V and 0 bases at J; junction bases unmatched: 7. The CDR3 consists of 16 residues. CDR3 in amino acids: CASSSYRGPSTDTQYF. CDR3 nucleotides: TGTGCCAGCAGCTCCTACAGGGGCCCTAGCACAGATACGCAGTATTTT.

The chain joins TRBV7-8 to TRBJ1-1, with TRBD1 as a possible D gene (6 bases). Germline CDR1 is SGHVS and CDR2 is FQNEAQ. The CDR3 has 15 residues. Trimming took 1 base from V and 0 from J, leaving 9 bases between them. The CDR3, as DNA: TGTGCCAGCAGCTTAGTTGGGACAATGAACACTGAAGCTTTCTTT. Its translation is CASSLVGTMNTEAFF. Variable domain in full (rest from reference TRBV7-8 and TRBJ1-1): GAGVSQSPRYKVAKRGQDVALRCDPISGHVSLFWYQQALGQGPEFLTYFQNEAQLDKSGLPSDRFFAERPEGSVSTLKIQRTQQEDSAVYLCASSLVGTMNTEAFFGQGTRLTVV.

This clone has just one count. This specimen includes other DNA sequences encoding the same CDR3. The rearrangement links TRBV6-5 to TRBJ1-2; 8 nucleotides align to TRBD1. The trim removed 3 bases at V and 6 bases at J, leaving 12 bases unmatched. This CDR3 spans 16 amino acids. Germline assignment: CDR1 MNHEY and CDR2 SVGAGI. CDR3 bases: TGTGCCAGCAGTTATTCCGCCGGGACAGGAGGGGATGGCTACACCTTC. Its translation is CASSYSAGTGGDGYTF.

CDR3 region: CASSIGGGEGANVLTF. The CDR3 coding sequence is TGTGCCAGTAGTATAGGCGGCGGGGAAGGGGCCAACGTCCTGACTTTC. The chain uses TRBV19 and TRBJ2-6; D may be TRBD2 (6 bases). The germline gives CDR1 LNHDA, CDR2 SQIVND (reference sequence). Trimming shortened V by 1 base and J by 4 bases, and 11 bases separated the two germline ends. This CDR3 is 16 amino acids long.

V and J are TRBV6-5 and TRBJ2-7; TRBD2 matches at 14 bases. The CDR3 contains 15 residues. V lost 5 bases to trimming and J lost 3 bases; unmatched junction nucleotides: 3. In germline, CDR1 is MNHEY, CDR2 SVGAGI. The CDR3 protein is CASSLGTSGGYEQYF. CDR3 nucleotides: TGTGCCAGCAGTCTGGGGACTAGCGGGGGCTACGAGCAGTACTTC.

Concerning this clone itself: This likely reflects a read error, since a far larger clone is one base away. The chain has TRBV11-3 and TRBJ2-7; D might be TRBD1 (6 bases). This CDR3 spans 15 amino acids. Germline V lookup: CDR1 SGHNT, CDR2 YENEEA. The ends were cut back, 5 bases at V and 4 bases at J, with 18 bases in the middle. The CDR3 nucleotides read TGTGCCAGCAGCCAAGATCTAGGGGGATGGTACGAGCAGTACTTC. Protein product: CASSQDLGGWYEQYF.

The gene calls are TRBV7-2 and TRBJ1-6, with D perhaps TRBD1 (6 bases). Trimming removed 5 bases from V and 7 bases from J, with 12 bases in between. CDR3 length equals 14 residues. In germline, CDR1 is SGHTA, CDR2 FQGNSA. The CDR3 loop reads CASSNRAINSPLHF. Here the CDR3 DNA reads TGTGCCAGCAGCAACAGGGCGATCAATTCACCCCTCCACTTT.

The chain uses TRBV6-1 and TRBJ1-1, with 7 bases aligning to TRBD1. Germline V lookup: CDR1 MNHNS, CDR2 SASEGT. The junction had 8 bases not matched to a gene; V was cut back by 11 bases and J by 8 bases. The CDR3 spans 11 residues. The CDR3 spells CAVRGLGEAFF. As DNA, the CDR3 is TGTGCCGTAAGGGGGCTCGGGGAAGCTTTCTTT.

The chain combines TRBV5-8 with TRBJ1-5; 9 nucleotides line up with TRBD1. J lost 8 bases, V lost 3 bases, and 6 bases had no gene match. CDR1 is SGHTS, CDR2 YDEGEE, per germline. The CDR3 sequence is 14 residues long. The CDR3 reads CASSWATGGEPQHF. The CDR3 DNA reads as TGTGCCAGCAGCTGGGCAACAGGGGGCGAGCCCCAGCATTTT. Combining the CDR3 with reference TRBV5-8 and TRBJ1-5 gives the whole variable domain EAGVTQSPTHLIKTRGQQATLRCSPISGHTSVYWYQQALGLGLQFLLWYDEGEERNRGNFPPRFSGRQFPNYSSELNVNALELEDSALYLCASSWATGGEPQHFGDGTRLSIL.

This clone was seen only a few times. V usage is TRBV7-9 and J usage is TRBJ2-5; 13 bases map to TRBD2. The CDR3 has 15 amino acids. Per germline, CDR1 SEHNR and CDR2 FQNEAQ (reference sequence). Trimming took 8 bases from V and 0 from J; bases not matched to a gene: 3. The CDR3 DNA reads TGTGCCAGCGGGACTAGCGGGGATTACCAAGAGACCCAGTACTTC. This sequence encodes CASGTSGDYQETQYF. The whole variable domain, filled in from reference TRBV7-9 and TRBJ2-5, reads DTGVSQNPRHKITKRGQNVTFRCDPISEHNRLYWYRQTLGQGPEFLTYFQNEAQLEKSRLLSDRFSAERPKGSFSTLEIQRTEQGDSAMYLCASGTSGDYQETQYFGPGTRLLVL.